This entry lists 11 T cell receptor beta chains sequenced from one sample in a study of post-analysis software for immune sequencing data. Findings of the study overall: Relative to controls, patients had about 5 TRBV segments at higher frequency, with TRBV5-6, TRBV5-1 and TRBV20-1 among these.

cDNA libraries for TCR beta contained unique molecular identifiers. Using its own MiXCR run on the PCR reads, TCRdb lists one record per CDR3 protein. The top ten hold around 0.56% of the sample, which has roughly 730,000 distinct CDR3 sequences, about 27% seen once. No cognate antigen is known for these TCRs. Sequencing was carried out using blood. The receptors were gathered from a girl aged 5 to 17 with multiple sclerosis.

The chain employs TRBV27 and TRBJ2-1; D is undetermined. Germline values: CDR1 MNHEY, CDR2 SMNVEV (reference sequence). V lost 7 bases and J lost 5, with 12 bases in between. The CDR3 length is 13 residues. The CDR3 sequence is CASTGVSDNEQFF. The CDR3 DNA sequence: TGTGCCAGCACTGGTGTGAGTGACAATGAGCAGTTCTTC.

The sample holds many counts of this clonotype. This rearrangement joins TRBV10-3 to TRBJ2-3, with TRBD2 matching 9 bases. This CDR3 has 15 residues. With 3 bases clipped from V and 6 bases from J, the junction kept 7 bases outside the gene matches. The V gene's germline CDR1 is ENHRY and CDR2 SYGVKD. Here the CDR3 reads CAISEGSGRYDTQYF. DNA of the CDR3: TGTGCCATCAGTGAAGGTAGCGGGAGATACGATACGCAGTATTTT.

A few counts support this clonotype. V and J are TRBV5-1 and TRBJ2-3, with TRBD2 matching over 9 bases. The V gene end was trimmed by 0 bases and the J gene end by 2 bases; junction bases not matched to a gene: 4. CDR3 length: 16 amino acids. Per germline, CDR1 SGHRS and CDR2 YFSETQ. As DNA, the CDR3 is TGCGCCAGCAGCTTGGATAGCGGGGGAAACACAGATACGCAGTATTTT. Translated: CASSLDSGGNTDTQYF. The full variable domain, with the rest looked up from reference TRBV5-1 and TRBJ2-3, is KAGVTQTPRYLIKTRGQQVTLSCSPISGHRSVSWYQQTPGQGLQFLFEYFSETQRNKGNFPGRFSGRQFSNSRSEMNVSTLELGDSALYLCASSLDSGGNTDTQYFGPGTRLTVL.

The V gene is TRBV12-3 or TRBV12-4, the J gene TRBJ2-1; D gene ambiguous. This CDR3 has 13 amino acids. The V and J ends lost 3 bases and 5 bases respectively, with 8 bases between them. The CDR3 DNA follows: TGTGCCAGCAGTTTCCCCCACGACAATGAGCAGTTCTTC. Translating it yields CASSFPHDNEQFF.

This clonotype turned up a few times. J is TRBJ2-6 and V is TRBV28, with a tentative D call TRBD1 (6 bases). V lost 8 bases and J lost 0, with 11 bases in between. This CDR3 comprises 15 residues. Germline V gene data show CDR1 as MDHEN and CDR2 as SYDVKM. The CDR3 nucleotides are TGTGCCAGCCTACGACAGGCCTCTGGGGCCAACGTCCTGACTTTC. It codes for CASLRQASGANVLTF.

The rearrangement links TRBV7-9 to TRBJ2-7; D might be TRBD2 (6 bases). The length of the CDR3 is 15 residues. Germline V gives CDR1 SEHNR, CDR2 FQNEAQ (reference sequence). V was trimmed by 5 bases and J by 2 bases, leaving 16 bases between them. CDR3 nucleotides: TGTGCCAGCAGCGGAGGACGTTCGGGGGCCTACGAGCAGTACTTC. Encoded protein: CASSGGRSGAYEQYF.

This clonotype was picked up a small number of times. The V and J genes are TRBV2 and TRBJ2-7; 16 nucleotides match TRBD2. Germline V gene sequence: CDR1 SNHLY, CDR2 FYNNEI. The trim removed 3 bases at V and 5 bases at J, leaving 10 bases unmatched. The CDR3 extends over 18 amino acids. The CDR3 loop is CASSDLSGLAGGPHEQYF. The CDR3 coding sequence is TGTGCCAGCAGTGATCTTTCGGGACTAGCGGGGGGGCCCCACGAGCAGTACTTC.

The chain is built from TRBV7-2 and TRBJ2-1; 14 positions match TRBD2. With V trimmed by 4 bases and J by 6 bases, 8 bases remained unmatched. The CDR3 runs to 17 residues. Germline CDR1 and CDR2: SGHTA and FQGNSA. The CDR3 loop reads CASSSVPGTSGGNEQFF. DNA for the CDR3: TGTGCCAGCAGCTCGGTTCCCGGGACTAGCGGGGGCAATGAGCAGTTCTTC.

V and J are TRBV6-5 and TRBJ1-4, with D tentatively TRBD1 (5 bases). CDR1 is MNHEY and CDR2 is SVGAGI in the germline V gene. With 5 bases removed from V and 3 bases from J, the gap between germline ends came to 13 bases. The CDR3 is 15 amino acids. As DNA, the CDR3 is TGTGCCAGCAGTCTCAGCTGGGGGGCTAATGAAAAACTGTTTTTT. Translation gives CASSLSWGANEKLFF.

This clonotype was seen more than once but under ten times. The chain couples TRBV4-1 to TRBJ2-3; possibly TRBD2 for D (7 bases). Trimming shortened V by 3 bases and J by 1 base, and 14 bases separated the two germline ends. The CDR3 sequence is 16 residues long. The germline V gene encodes CDR1 MGHRA and CDR2 YSYEKL. The CDR3 loop reads CASSQERGARTDTQYF. CDR3 nucleotides: TGCGCCAGCAGCCAGGAACGGGGGGCCCGCACAGATACGCAGTATTTT.

In this sample, this clonotype turned up a few times. The chain links TRBV20-1 to TRBJ2-3; D call uncertain. The germline V gene has CDR1 DFQATT and CDR2 SNEGSKA (reference sequence). V lost 3 bases and J lost 6, with 16 bases in between. This CDR3 comprises 14 residues. CDR3 region: CSARGSLASDTQYF. The CDR3, as DNA: TGCAGTGCTAGGGGATCTTTGGCTTCGGATACGCAGTATTTT.